This is a list of T cell receptor beta chains from one sample in a study of T cells in Graves' hyperthyroidism and ophthalmopathy. MiXCR, applied by TCRdb to the multiplex PCR reads, yields one record per CDR3 protein. The sample holds 800,000 or so distinct CDR3 sequences; 38% are singletons and the top ten take roughly 8.3%. The sample consisted of blood. The source is a man younger than 35 with Graves' hyperthyroidism. Each CDR3 is given with its conserved first and last residue. A D gene is named only where the DNA matches it firmly. Only part of the rows carry a size: once, few, many, or a class if the clone is expanded.

CASSPIGLATTSYEQYF	TGTGCCAGTAGCCCTATTGGATTAGCAACTACCTCCTACGAGCAGTACTTC	few	.	TRBV19	TRBJ2-7
CSIGTGGYEQYF	TGCAGCATAGGAACAGGGGGCTACGAGCAGTACTTC	.	TRBD1	TRBV20-1	TRBJ2-7
CASATGSNTGELFF	TGTGCCAGCGCGACAGGGTCGAACACCGGGGAGCTGTTTTTT	many	TRBD1	TRBV2	TRBJ2-2
CASSEAPGGGNEQFF	TGTGCCAGCAGTGAAGCCCCCGGGGGTGGGAATGAGCAGTTCTTC	.	.	TRBV2	TRBJ2-1
CSASVGGDSYNEQFF	TGCAGCGCCTCCGTTGGGGGAGATTCCTACAATGAGCAGTTCTTC	.	.	TRBV29-1	TRBJ2-1
CAISDDGAYEQYF	TGTGCCATCAGTGATGACGGGGCGTACGAGCAGTACTTC	.	.	TRBV10-3	TRBJ2-7
CARAGAPNTEAFF	TGTGCTAGAGCGGGGGCACCGAACACTGAAGCTTTCTTT	.	.	TRBV12-3/TRBV12-4	TRBJ1-1
CSVVVGNYEQYF	TGCAGCGTTGTAGTGGGCAACTACGAGCAGTACTTC	.	.	TRBV29-1	TRBJ2-7
CARSGQGGDQETQYF	TGTGCCCGCAGCGGACAGGGGGGGGACCAAGAGACCCAGTACTTC	.	TRBD1	TRBV9	TRBJ2-5
CSAIPLRQDNSPLHF	TGCAGTGCTATCCCATTACGACAGGATAATTCACCCCTCCACTTT	.	.	TRBV20-1	TRBJ1-6
CSARAGQAREQYF	TGCAGTGCTAGGGCGGGACAGGCTCGCGAGCAGTACTTC	many	TRBD1	TRBV20-1	TRBJ2-7
CASSVDSRNTEAFF	TGTGCCAGCAGTGTTGACTCCCGGAACACTGAAGCTTTCTTT	many	.	TRBV6-4	TRBJ1-1
CSVGPSGTYNTEAFF	TGCAGCGTGGGACCTTCCGGGACATATAACACTGAAGCTTTCTTT	many	.	TRBV29-1	TRBJ1-1
CSVESRTDTQYF	TGCAGCGTTGAATCGCGCACAGATACGCAGTATTTT	.	.	TRBV29-1	TRBJ2-3